This T cell receptor (beta chain) was profiled in a study of T-cell memory formation after mild COVID-19. Study-wide background: TCR clustering was largely donor specific. Study-wide results and limits: Balance between CD4 and CD8 was seen in clones contracting day 15 to 85, and a CD4+ lean was seen in later expanders. Researchers report contracting CD4+ clones mostly in CM and EM, with CD8+ clones in EMRA.

The germline gives CDR1 SEHNR, CDR2 FQNEAQ (reference sequence). V gave up 5 bases and J gave up 6 bases; unmatched junction bases: 6. CDR3 size: 13 residues. Regarding this clonotype: The antigen remains undetermined.

TCRdb re-called the 5' RACE reads with MiXCR, one entry per CDR3 protein. The data contain hundreds of thousands of distinct CDR3 sequences, about 20% of them singletons. The chain couples TRBV7-9 to TRBJ2-7; 8 nucleotides align to TRBD1. The specimen was PBMCs or a T cell subset sorted from them (not recorded which). The origin of this receptor is an adult woman who had mild COVID-19 (a few samples of this study predate the infection). Cell type and time point are not known. The CDR3: CASSPPTGGEQYF. Written as DNA, the CDR3 is TGTGCCAGCAGCCCCCCAACAGGGGGCGAGCAGTACTTC.